Below are 5 T cell receptor beta chains sequenced from a single sample in a study of cytomegalovirus exposure and HLA in healthy donors. Primers included in the PCR were 60 Vbeta and 13 Jbeta primers. Some clones are missing from TCRdb's copy, which holds only in-frame ones; the method was immunoSEQ multiplex PCR. The table records approximately 150,000 clones, over 60% of them present only once. The sequenced sample was PBMCs. The receptors were gathered from a man aged 35-49 years in good health and CMV-seronegative.

V usage is TRBV6-5 and J usage is TRBJ2-7, with a possible D match to TRBD1 (5 bases). CDR1 and CDR2 (germline): MNHEY, SVGAGI. The germline V and J ends were trimmed by 4 bases and 3 bases, with 10 bases remaining between them. The CDR3 loop spans 13 amino acids. The CDR3 DNA follows: TGTGCCAGCAGTTCGACAGCTAACTACGAGCAGTACTTC. Protein sequence: CASSSTANYEQYF.

The sample holds one count of this clone. The chain employs TRBV5-6 and TRBJ2-7; D unclear. The germline V and J ends were trimmed by 4 bases and 6 bases, with 8 bases remaining between them. This CDR3 region has 11 residues. The germline V gene encodes CDR1 SGHDT and CDR2 YYEEEE. CDR3: CASSRNTEQYF. CDR3 sequence (DNA): TGTGCCAGCAGCCGTAACACCGAGCAGTACTTC.

Note on this clone: Distinct nucleotide sequences in the sample also encode this CDR3. V is TRBV5-1 and J is TRBJ1-1; the match to TRBD1 covers 7 bases. This CDR3 is 14 amino acids long. Germline CDR1 reads SGHRS; CDR2 reads YFSETQ. The trim removed 4 bases at V and 1 base at J, leaving 4 bases unmatched. CDR3 amino acids: CASSPRQGNTEAFF. The DNA of the CDR3 is TGCGCCAGCAGCCCTAGACAGGGGAACACTGAAGCTTTCTTT.

The rearrangement joins TRBV7-9 to TRBJ2-7; 9 positions match TRBD1. The length of the CDR3 is 14 residues. V was pared by 5 bases and J by 2 bases, with 4 bases of the junction left unmatched. Germline-derived CDR1 and CDR2 are SEHNR and FQNEAQ (reference sequence). DNA of the CDR3: TGTGCCAGCAGCCCAAGGACAGGGGCCTACGAGCAGTACTTC. This encodes CASSPRTGAYEQYF.

This chain joins TRBV7-3 and TRBJ2-1, with D tentatively TRBD2 (6 bases). V lost 3 bases and J lost 4, with 13 bases in between. Germline CDR1 is SGHTA and CDR2 is FQGTGA. CDR3 length: 15 amino acids. The CDR3 nucleotides read TGTGCCAGCAGCTTCCGAGCGGGCCGTTACAATGAGCAGTTCTTC. Residues: CASSFRAGRYNEQFF.